Listed below are T cell receptor beta chains from one sample, sequenced in a study of technical replicates of blood from a few donors. TCRdb keeps only in-frame clones here, not all; method: immunoSEQ multiplex PCR. The table includes about 69,000 clones, 88% detected once. The specimen was PBMCs. The receptor source for this set is a human donor in good health. Some clones in this sample may be carry-over from other donors' samples. The conserved cysteine and the conserved F or W are not part of the CDR3 here.

v_gene | CDR3aa
TRBV4-2 | ASTPSGTGTEKLF
TRBV19 | ASSPHRGQETQY
TRBV5-4 | ASSLAGAGGYEQY
TRBV7-2 | ASSLLAGVRTYEQY
TRBV5-4 | ASSNGLAVYEQY
TRBV7-2 | ASSTGVRLAPYNEQF
TRBV6-5 | ASSGTVFEKLF
TRBV6-1 | ASSARAQGWGNTEAF
TRBV2 | ASCTSGETQY
TRBV4-3 | ASSQGGPGSQETQY
TRBV6-6 | ASSTTGGNQPQH
TRBV7-9 | ASSLTGGEAF
TRBV28 | ASSNPRGPGYT
TRBV28 | ASSPGNPRRPQH
TRBV2 | ASSGDRGPNTGELF
TRBV5-4 | ASSPGGIKDYGYT
TRBV19 | ASSIDGQGLGQPQH
TRBV19 | ASSPVISEGETDTQY
TRBV5-4 | ASSFRTDTQY
TRBV6-6 | ASSSGTSSPLH
TRBV7-2 | ASSTWGVGSGELF
TRBV6-1 | ASSEGGLASNYGYT
TRBV28 | ASSRFAGTRKSYEQY
TRBV9 | ASSAGTSEKETQY
TRBV7-2 | ASSPEGRGRQY
TRBV5-1 | ASRNDRGARNTIY
TRBV7-2 | ASSFYGNEAF
TRBV19 | ASSIEGGNTEAF
TRBV18 | ASSRQDASGYT
TRBV11-2 | ASSLVGGGDTGTQY
TRBV7-2 | ASSPGTSAYEQY
TRBV13 | ASSLTLWTSGGKVANTGELF